This T cell receptor beta chain was sequenced for a study of shared clonotypes between healthy human individuals. A note on this clone: Additional DNA sequences in this sample encode the identical CDR3.

This CDR3 contains 12 residues. Trimming took 3 bases from V and 2 from J, leaving 3 bases between them. CDR1 is SGHVS and CDR2 is FNYEAQ in the germline V gene. Clones were sequenced by immunoSEQ multiplex PCR, and TCRdb holds only the in-frame ones, with some missing. The sample records some 2,100,000 clones, 95% being singletons. Researchers partitioned CD4+ cells into CD45RA+ naive and CD45RA-negative memory subsets. The V gene is TRBV7-6, the J gene TRBJ2-3; D call uncertain. The sequencing sample was made of naive CD4+ T cells sorted from blood. Regarding subset: CD45RA+ positively selected. The clonotype originates from a young man in good health. The CDR3 sequence: CASSLFTDTQYF. CDR3 DNA: TGTGCCAGCAGCTTGTTCACAGATACGCAGTATTTT.